The TCR beta chain described here comes from a study of shared clonotypes between healthy human individuals. As for the study in general: Donor ages ranged 18 to 49 years: two women, a few men. Whole-study findings and limits: Larger estimated richness was generally seen in naive subsets than in memory subsets. Clonotypes shared by all four sorted-subset donors had higher generation probabilities than non-shared clonotypes.

Per the germline V gene, CDR1 is SGHTA and CDR2 is FQGNSA. The CDR3 has 16 residues. J gave up 9 bases and V 1 base, and 7 bases lay outside the gene matches. Source study methods: ImmunoSEQ supplied junction-only sequences lacking quality scores, so filtering was different. The method was immunoSEQ multiplex PCR; TCRdb's version includes in-frame clones alone and lacks a portion of them. That table supplies the V and J calls and clone size; D and trimming were determined from the DNA. The profile shows about 2 million clones, 85% to 95% of them singletons. Of note for this clone: Its antigen is unidentified.

This rearrangement joins TRBV7-2 to TRBJ2-1; TRBD2 agrees at 12 bases. This TCR derives from a man aged 18-30 years in good health. The sequenced material came from naive CD4+ T cells sorted from blood. Stated subset: CD45RA+ positively selected. In DNA, the CDR3 is TGTGCCAGCAGCTTAGGGCGACTAGCGGGGGAAGGTGAGCAGTTCTTC. Residues: CASSLGRLAGEGEQFF.